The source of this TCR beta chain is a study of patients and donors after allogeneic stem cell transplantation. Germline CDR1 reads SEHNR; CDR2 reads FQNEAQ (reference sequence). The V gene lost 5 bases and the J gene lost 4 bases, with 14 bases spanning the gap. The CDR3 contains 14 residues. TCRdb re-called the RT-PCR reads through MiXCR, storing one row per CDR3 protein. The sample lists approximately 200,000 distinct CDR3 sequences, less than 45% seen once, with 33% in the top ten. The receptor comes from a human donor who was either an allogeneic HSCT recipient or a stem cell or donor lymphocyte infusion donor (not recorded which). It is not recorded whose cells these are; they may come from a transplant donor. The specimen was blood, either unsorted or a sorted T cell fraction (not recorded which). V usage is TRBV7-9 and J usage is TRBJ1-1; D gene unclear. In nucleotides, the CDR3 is TGTGCCAGCAGCCGACCCGCCCGAGGCACTGAAGCTTTCTTT. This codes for CASSRPARGTEAFF.